This T cell receptor beta chain was profiled in a study of T-cell memory formation after mild COVID-19. Looking at the study overall: Largely donor-specific TCR clusters were found.

CDR3 length: 17 amino acids. CDR1 is SGHKS and CDR2 is YYEKEE in the germline V gene (reference sequence). Trimming took 1 base from V and 0 from J, leaving 16 bases between them. Sample barcodes and UMIs were carried by the TCR alpha and TCR beta cDNA libraries that 5'RACE generated with constant-segment primers. TCRdb processed the 5' RACE reads anew with MiXCR; each CDR3 protein has one entry. The sample lists hundreds of thousands of distinct CDR3 sequences, 20% to 25% seen once, with about 8.7% in the top ten. Study outcomes and limitations: Clones shrinking from day 15 to 85 showed even CD4/CD8 mixes; later expanders tilted CD4+. Detection of some responders pre-infection suggested pre-existing cross-reactive memory T cells participated.

As to this clonotype: Its antigen is not known.

The sequenced sample was PBMCs or a T cell subset sorted from them (not recorded which). The chain couples TRBV5-5 to TRBJ1-1; D is possibly TRBD1 (5 bases). This clonotype was obtained from an adult woman who had mild COVID-19 (a few samples of this study predate the infection). Cell type and time point are not known. The CDR3 reads CASSLWGERILNTEAFF. In nucleotides, the CDR3 is TGTGCCAGCAGCTTGTGGGGGGAAAGGATTCTGAACACTGAAGCTTTCTTT.